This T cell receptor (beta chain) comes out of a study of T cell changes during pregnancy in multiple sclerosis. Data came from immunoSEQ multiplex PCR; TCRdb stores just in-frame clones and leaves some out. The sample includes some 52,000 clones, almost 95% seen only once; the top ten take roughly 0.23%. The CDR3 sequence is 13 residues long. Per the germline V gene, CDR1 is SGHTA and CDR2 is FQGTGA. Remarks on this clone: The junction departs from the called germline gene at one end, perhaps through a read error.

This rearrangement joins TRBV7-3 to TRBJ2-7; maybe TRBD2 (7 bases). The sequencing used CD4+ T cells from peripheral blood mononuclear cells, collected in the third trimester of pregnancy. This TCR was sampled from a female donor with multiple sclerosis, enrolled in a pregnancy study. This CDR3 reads CASSLGGGRPLFF. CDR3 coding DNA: TGTGCCAGCAGCTTAGGCGGGGGCAGGCCGTTGTTCTTC.